This T cell receptor beta chain originates from a study of cytomegalovirus exposure and HLA in healthy donors. Study observations and caveats: Cytomegalovirus status, reportedly, was diagnosed with high specificity and sensitivity by the classifier.

Assay used: immunoSEQ multiplex PCR; TCRdb lists only in-frame clones, some missing. Of about 140,000 clones listed, 87% are singletons. Worth noting for this clone: Its target is not known.

The V segment lost 2 bases and the J segment 2 bases; nucleotides outside the gene matches: 17. The CDR3 loop spans 20 amino acids. CDR1 and CDR2 from the germline V gene are SGHNT and YYREEE (reference sequence). This TCR derives from a man aged 18 to 29 in good health and CMV-seropositive. The chain links TRBV5-4 to TRBJ2-5, with 11 positions matching TRBD2. What was sequenced was PBMCs. The chain's CDR3 is CASSFSWSSGRRFGQETQYF. The DNA for the CDR3 is TGTGCCAGCAGCTTCAGCTGGTCTAGCGGGAGGCGATTCGGACAAGAGACCCAGTACTTC.